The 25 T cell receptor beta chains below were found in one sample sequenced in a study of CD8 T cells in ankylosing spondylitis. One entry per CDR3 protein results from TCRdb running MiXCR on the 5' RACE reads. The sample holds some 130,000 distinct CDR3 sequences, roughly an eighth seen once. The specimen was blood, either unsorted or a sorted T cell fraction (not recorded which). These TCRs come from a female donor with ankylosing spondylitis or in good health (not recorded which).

The CDR3 is CASSFDGVARSGNTIYF. As DNA, the CDR3 is TGCGCCAGCAGCTTCGACGGGGTAGCCCGCTCTGGAAACACCATATATTTT. The V call is TRBV5-1, the J call TRBJ1-3; D gene uncertain. V lost 2 bases and J 0 bases, leaving 15 bases between the germline ends. Germline values: CDR1 SGHRS, CDR2 YFSETQ. This CDR3 is built from 17 residues.

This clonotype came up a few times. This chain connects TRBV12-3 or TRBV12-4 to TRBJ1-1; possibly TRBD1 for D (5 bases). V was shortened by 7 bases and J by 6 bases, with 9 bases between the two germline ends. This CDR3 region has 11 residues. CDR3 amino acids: CASNGGAEAFF. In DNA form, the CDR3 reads TGTGCCAGCAATGGGGGGGCTGAAGCTTTCTTT.

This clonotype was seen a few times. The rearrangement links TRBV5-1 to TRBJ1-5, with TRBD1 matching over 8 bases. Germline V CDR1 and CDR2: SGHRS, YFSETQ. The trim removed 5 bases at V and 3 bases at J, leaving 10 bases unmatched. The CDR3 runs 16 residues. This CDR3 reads CASSADRDVTNQPQHF. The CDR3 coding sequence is TGCGCCAGCAGTGCGGACAGGGATGTTACCAATCAGCCCCAGCATTTT.

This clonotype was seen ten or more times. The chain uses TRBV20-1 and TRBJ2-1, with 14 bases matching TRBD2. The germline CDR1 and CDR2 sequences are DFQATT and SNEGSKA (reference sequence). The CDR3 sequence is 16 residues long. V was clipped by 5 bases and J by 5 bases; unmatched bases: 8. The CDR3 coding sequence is TGCAGTGCTCGACGCGGGACTAGCGGGGGCCACAATGAGCAGTTCTTC. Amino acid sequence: CSARRGTSGGHNEQFF.

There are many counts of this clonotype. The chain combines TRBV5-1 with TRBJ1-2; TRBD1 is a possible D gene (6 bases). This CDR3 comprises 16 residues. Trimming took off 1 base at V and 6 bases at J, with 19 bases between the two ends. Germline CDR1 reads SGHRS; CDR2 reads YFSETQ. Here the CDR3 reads CASSLSSAGGLNGYTF. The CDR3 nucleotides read TGCGCCAGCAGCTTGAGTTCGGCGGGGGGGCTCAATGGCTACACCTTC.

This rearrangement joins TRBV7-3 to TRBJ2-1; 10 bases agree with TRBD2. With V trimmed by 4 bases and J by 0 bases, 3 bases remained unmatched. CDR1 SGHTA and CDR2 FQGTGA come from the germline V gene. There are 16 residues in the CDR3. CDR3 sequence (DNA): TGTGCCAGCAGCTCCAGCGGGGGGGCCTCCTACAATGAGCAGTTCTTC. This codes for CASSSSGGASYNEQFF.

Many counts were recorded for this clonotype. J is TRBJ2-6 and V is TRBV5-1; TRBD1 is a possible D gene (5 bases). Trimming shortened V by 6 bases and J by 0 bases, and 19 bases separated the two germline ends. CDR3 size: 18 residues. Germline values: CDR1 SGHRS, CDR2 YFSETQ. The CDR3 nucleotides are TGCGCCAGCACCCCCTCGAAAGGGGCCTACTCTGGGGCCAACGTCCTGACTTTC. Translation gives CASTPSKGAYSGANVLTF.

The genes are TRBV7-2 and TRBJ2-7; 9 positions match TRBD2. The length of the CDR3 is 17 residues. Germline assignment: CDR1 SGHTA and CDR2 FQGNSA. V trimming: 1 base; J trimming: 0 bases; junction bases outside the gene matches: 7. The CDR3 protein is CASSLVPSGESSYEQYF. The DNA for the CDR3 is TGTGCCAGCAGCTTAGTCCCTAGCGGGGAAAGCTCCTACGAGCAGTACTTC.

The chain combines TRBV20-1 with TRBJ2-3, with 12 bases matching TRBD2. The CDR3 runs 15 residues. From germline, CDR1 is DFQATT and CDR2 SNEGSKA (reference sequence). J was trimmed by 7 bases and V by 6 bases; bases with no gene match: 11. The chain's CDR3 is CSAQTLAGGQHTQYF. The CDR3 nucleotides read TGCAGTGCCCAAACCCTAGCGGGAGGGCAACATACGCAGTATTTT.

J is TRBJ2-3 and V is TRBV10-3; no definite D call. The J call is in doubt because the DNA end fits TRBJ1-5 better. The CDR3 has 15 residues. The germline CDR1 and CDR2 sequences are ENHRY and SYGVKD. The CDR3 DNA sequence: TGTGCCATCAGTGAGTCGGTAGCGGGAACAGATACGCAGCATTTT. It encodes CAISESVAGTDTQHF.

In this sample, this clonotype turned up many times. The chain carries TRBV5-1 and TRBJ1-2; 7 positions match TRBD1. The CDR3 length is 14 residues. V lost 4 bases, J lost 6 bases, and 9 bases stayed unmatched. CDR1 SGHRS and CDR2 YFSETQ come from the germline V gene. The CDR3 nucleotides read TGCGCCAGCAGCCCGGGACAGATCGTGAATGGCTACACCTTC. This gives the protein CASSPGQIVNGYTF.

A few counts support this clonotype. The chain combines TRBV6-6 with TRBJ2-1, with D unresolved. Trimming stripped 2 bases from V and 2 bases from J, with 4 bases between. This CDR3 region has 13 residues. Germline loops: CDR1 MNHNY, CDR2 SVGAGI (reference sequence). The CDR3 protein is CASSYVTYNEQFF. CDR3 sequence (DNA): TGTGCCAGCAGTTACGTCACCTACAATGAGCAGTTCTTC.

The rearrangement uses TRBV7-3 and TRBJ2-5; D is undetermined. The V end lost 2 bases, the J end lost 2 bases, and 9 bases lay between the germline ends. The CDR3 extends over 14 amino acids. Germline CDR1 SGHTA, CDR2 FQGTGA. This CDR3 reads CASSLVPDQETQYF. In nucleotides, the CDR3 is TGTGCCAGCAGCTTAGTTCCAGATCAAGAGACCCAGTACTTC.

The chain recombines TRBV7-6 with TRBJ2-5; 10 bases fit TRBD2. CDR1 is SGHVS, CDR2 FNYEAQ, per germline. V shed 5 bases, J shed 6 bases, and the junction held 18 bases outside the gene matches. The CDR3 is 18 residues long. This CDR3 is CASSPLPLAGEILKTQYF. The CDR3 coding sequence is TGTGCCAGCAGCCCACTACCTCTAGCGGGAGAGATTCTGAAGACCCAGTACTTC.

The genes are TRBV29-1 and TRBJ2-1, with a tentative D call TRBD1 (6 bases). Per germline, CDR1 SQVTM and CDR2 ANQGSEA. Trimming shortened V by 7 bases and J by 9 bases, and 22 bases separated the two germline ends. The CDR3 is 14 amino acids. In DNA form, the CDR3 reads TGCAGCGCTGACGGTCGGGACATATCACGTGAGCAGTTCTTC. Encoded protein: CSADGRDISREQFF.

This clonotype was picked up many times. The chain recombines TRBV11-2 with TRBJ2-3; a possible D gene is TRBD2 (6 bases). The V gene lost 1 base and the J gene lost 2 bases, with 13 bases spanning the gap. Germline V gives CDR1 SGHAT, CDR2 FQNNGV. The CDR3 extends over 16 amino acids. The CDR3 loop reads CASSLVYGGYTDTQYF. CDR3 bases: TGTGCCAGCAGCTTAGTCTACGGGGGATACACAGATACGCAGTATTTT.

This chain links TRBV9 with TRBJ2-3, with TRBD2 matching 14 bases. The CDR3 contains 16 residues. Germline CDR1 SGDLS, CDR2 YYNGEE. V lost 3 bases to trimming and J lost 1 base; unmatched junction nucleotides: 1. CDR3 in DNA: TGTGCCAGCAGCGCGGGACTAGCGGGGGGCACAGATACGCAGTATTTT. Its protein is CASSAGLAGGTDTQYF.

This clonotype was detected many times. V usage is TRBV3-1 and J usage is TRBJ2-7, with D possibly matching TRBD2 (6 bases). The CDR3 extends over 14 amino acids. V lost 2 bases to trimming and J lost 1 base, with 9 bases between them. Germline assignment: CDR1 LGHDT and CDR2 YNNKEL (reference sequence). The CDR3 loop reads CASSQMAGSYEQYF. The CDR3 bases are TGTGCCAGCAGCCAAATGGCGGGATCCTACGAGCAGTACTTC.

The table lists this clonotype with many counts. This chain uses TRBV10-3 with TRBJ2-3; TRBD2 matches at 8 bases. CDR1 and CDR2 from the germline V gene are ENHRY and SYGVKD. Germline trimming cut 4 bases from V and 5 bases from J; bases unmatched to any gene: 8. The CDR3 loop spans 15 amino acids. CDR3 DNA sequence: TGTGCCATCAGTGGTCGGGGGGGCGTGGTAGATACGCAGTATTTT. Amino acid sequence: CAISGRGGVVDTQYF.

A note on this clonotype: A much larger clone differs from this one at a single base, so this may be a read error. The CDR3 DNA follows: TGTGCCAGCAGTGGACTAGCGGGGGGGTCCTACAATGGGCAGTTCTTC. Its protein is CASSGLAGGSYNGQFF. The rearrangement links TRBV6-2 or TRBV6-3 to TRBJ2-1; 15 nucleotides line up with TRBD2. The CDR3 consists of 16 residues. Germline V gives CDR1 MNHEY, CDR2 SVGEGT.

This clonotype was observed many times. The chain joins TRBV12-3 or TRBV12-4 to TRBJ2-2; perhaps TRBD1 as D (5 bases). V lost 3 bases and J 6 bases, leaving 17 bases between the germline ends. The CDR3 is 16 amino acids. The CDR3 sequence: CASSFRAGSHPGELFF. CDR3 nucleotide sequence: TGTGCCAGCAGTTTTCGAGCAGGGTCCCACCCCGGGGAGCTGTTTTTT.

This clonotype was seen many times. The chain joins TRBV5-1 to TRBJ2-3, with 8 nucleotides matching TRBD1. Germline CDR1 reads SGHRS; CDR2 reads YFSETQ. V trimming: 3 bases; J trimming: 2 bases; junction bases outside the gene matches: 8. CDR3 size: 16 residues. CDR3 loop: CASSSMTGELTDTQYF. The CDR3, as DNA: TGCGCCAGCAGCTCTATGACAGGGGAACTCACAGATACGCAGTATTTT.

CDR3 nucleotides: TGCAGTGTTGACAGGGGTGGGGGCACAGATACGCAGTATTTT. It codes for CSVDRGGGTDTQYF. The V and J genes are TRBV20-1 and TRBJ2-3, with 8 bases lining up with TRBD1. Trimming removed 7 bases from V and 1 base from J; junction bases left unmatched: 7. This CDR3 is 14 amino acids long. Germline V gene data show CDR1 as DFQATT and CDR2 as SNEGSKA (reference sequence).

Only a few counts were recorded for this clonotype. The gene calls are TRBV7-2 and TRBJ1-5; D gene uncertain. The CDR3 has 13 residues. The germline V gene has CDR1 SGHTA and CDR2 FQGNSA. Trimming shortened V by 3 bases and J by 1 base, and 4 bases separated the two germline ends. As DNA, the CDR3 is TGTGCCAGCAGCTTGCAAAGCAATCAGCCCCAGCATTTT. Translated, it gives CASSLQSNQPQHF.

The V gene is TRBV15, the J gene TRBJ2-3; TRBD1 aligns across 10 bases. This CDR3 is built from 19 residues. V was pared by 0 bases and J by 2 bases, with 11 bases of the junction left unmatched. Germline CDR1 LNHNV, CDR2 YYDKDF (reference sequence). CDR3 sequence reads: CATSRDLGTGDPSTDTQYF. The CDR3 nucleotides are TGTGCCACCAGCAGAGATCTCGGGACAGGGGACCCCTCCACAGATACGCAGTATTTT.